The 25 T cell receptor beta chains below were found in one sample sequenced in a study of blood T cells in healthy people across ages. The authors ran a second PCR of about 7 to 11 cycles using a sample-barcoded 5' primer and a J-beta primer mix. MiXCR, run by TCRdb on the 5' RACE reads, gives a single entry per CDR3 protein. Counted here are approximately 600,000 distinct CDR3 sequences, roughly 53% occurring once; the ten biggest clones make up roughly 34%. Material: blood. These receptors were taken from a man aged 60-69 years in good health.

This chain connects TRBV7-2 to TRBJ2-3; D gene ambiguous. Trimming left V 2 bases short and J 6 bases short, with 9 bases between. The germline V gene encodes CDR1 SGHTA and CDR2 FQGNSA. There are 13 residues in the CDR3. Here the CDR3 reads CASSLRLPDTQYF. The CDR3 DNA reads TGTGCCAGCAGCTTAAGGCTACCGGATACGCAGTATTTT.

The rearrangement links TRBV2 to TRBJ2-1; D possibly corresponds to TRBD1 (6 bases). Trimming took 7 bases from V and 0 from J, leaving 16 bases between them. Germline values: CDR1 SNHLY, CDR2 FYNNEI. This CDR3 has 16 amino acids. The CDR3 spells CASTTWDTPSYNEQFF. CDR3 DNA sequence: TGTGCCAGCACCACTTGGGACACCCCCTCCTACAATGAGCAGTTCTTC.

This clonotype has a handful of counts. This chain joins TRBV3-1 and TRBJ1-1, with D hard to call. In germline, CDR1 is LGHDT, CDR2 YNNKEL (reference sequence). Deletions cut 0 bases from V and 13 bases from J, with 18 bases between. This CDR3 region has 14 residues. The CDR3 bases are TGTGCCAGCAGCCAAGATCTGGACTCACGGATGGTTTTCTTT. This translates into CASSQDLDSRMVFF.

The genes are TRBV7-2 and TRBJ2-3; D is perhaps TRBD1 or TRBD2 (5 bases each). The CDR3 totals 17 residues. Trimming removed 5 bases at V and 0 bases at J, with 18 bases between. Per the germline V gene, CDR1 is SGHTA and CDR2 is FQGNSA. CDR3 loop: CASSPSSWGGSTDTQYF. CDR3 DNA sequence: TGTGCCAGCAGCCCAAGTAGTTGGGGCGGGAGCACAGATACGCAGTATTTT.

This chain links TRBV5-1 with TRBJ2-5; TRBD2 agrees at 8 bases. Trimming at V came to 2 bases and at J to 4 bases, leaving 7 bases not matched to a gene. CDR3 length: 15 residues. The germline V gene has CDR1 SGHRS and CDR2 YFSETQ. As DNA, the CDR3 is TGCGCCAGCAGCTTAACGCTAGCGGGTGCAGAGACCCAGTACTTC. Its protein is CASSLTLAGAETQYF.

This clonotype was recorded at least ten times. The chain couples TRBV5-1 to TRBJ2-1; TRBD2 aligns across 9 bases. The CDR3 is made up of 15 amino acids. Looked up from germline, CDR1 is SGHRS and CDR2 is YFSETQ. J was trimmed by 6 bases and V by 0 bases; bases with no gene match: 4. CDR3 DNA sequence: TGCGCCAGCAGCTTGGGACTAGCGGTTACCAATGAGCAGTTCTTC. This translates into CASSLGLAVTNEQFF.

The genes are TRBV2 and TRBJ2-1; D is undetermined. Germline V CDR1 and CDR2: SNHLY, FYNNEI. The CDR3 loop spans 11 amino acids. Trimming stripped 11 bases from V and 4 bases from J, with 9 bases between. CDR3 region: CAGSAYNEQFF. CDR3 coding DNA: TGTGCCGGGTCGGCTTACAATGAGCAGTTCTTC.

The rearrangement joins TRBV7-2 to TRBJ2-5; no reliable D call. The ends were cut back, 1 base at V and 11 bases at J, with 17 bases in the middle. The CDR3 spans 14 residues. Germline CDR1 SGHTA, CDR2 FQGNSA. DNA of the CDR3: TGTGCCAGCAGCTTAGATCCGGTAATGGGTGAGCAGTACTTC. This gives the protein CASSLDPVMGEQYF.

This clonotype occurred a few times. This chain links TRBV12-3 or TRBV12-4 with TRBJ1-4; no reliable D call. The CDR3 is made up of 13 amino acids. Trimming stripped 5 bases from V and 10 bases from J, with 14 bases between. The DNA of the CDR3 is TGTGCCAGCAGTCCCCCGACAAGAGGAAAACTGTTTTTT. This encodes CASSPPTRGKLFF.

The J gene is TRBJ2-1, the V gene TRBV27; 13 bases agree with TRBD2. In germline, CDR1 is MNHEY, CDR2 SMNVEV (reference sequence). V was clipped by 6 bases and J by 8 bases; unmatched bases: 10. This CDR3 is 16 amino acids long. CDR3 region: CASSPITSGGAHEQFF. CDR3 DNA: TGTGCCAGCAGCCCTATTACTAGCGGGGGGGCGCATGAGCAGTTCTTC.

The rearrangement links TRBV20-1 to TRBJ2-3; possibly TRBD1 or TRBD2 for D (5 bases each). This CDR3 comprises 12 residues. Germline V gene sequence: CDR1 DFQATT, CDR2 SNEGSKA (reference sequence). The germline V and J ends were trimmed by 0 bases and 11 bases, with 12 bases remaining between them. CDR3 residues: CSARDPGQGQYF. The CDR3 DNA sequence: TGCAGTGCTAGAGATCCGGGGCAAGGGCAGTATTTT.

The rearrangement uses TRBV21-1 and TRBJ2-7. TRBV21-1 is given as a pseudogene. There are 15 residues in the CDR3. CDR3 coding DNA: TGTGCCAGCAGCAAAGTGCCAGGTTCCACCTACGAGCAGTACTTC. Encoded protein: CASSKVPGSTYEQYF.

The chain combines TRBV3-1 with TRBJ2-4; 7 nucleotides align to TRBD1. Matching the DNA end better, TRBJ2-7 makes the J call doubtful. This CDR3 region has 15 residues. The germline V gene encodes CDR1 LGHDT and CDR2 YNNKEL (reference sequence). CDR3 in DNA: TGTGCCAGCAGTCCCTACAGGGGTCCCTCCTACGAGCAGTACTTC. This gives the protein CASSPYRGPSYEQYF.

V is TRBV7-2 and J is TRBJ2-3; a weak D match, TRBD2 (6 bases). Germline lookup yields CDR1 SGHTA and CDR2 FQGNSA. The V end lost 1 base, the J end lost 6 bases, and 17 bases lay between the germline ends. The CDR3 is 16 amino acids. CDR3 residues: CASSLDGGTVYDTQYF. In DNA, the CDR3 is TGTGCCAGCAGCTTAGATGGAGGGACTGTTTATGATACGCAGTATTTT.

This clonotype was seen repeatedly, ten times or more. This chain links TRBV6-1 with TRBJ2-5; a possible D gene is TRBD2 (5 bases). Trimming pared 7 bases from V and 5 bases from J, leaving 14 bases between. The CDR3 length is 13 residues. Germline CDR1 and CDR2: MNHNS and SASEGT. CDR3 bases: TGTGCCAGCAAAGATACTAGGCAGGAGACCCAGTACTTC. As protein: CASKDTRQETQYF.

This chain's CDR3 is CASSPVALADYEQYF. The DNA of the CDR3 is TGTGCCAGCAGCCCTGTAGCGCTAGCGGATTACGAGCAGTACTTC. The chain uses TRBV12-3 or TRBV12-4 and TRBJ2-7, with 7 bases fitting TRBD2. J was trimmed by 4 bases and V by 6 bases; bases with no gene match: 12. The CDR3 sequence is 15 residues long.

Only a few counts were recorded for this clonotype. This CDR3 reads CASSKGGNNYGYTF. The CDR3 DNA is TGTGCCAGCAGTAAAGGGGGGAATAACTATGGCTACACCTTC. The chain recombines TRBV27 with TRBJ1-2, with D tentatively TRBD1 (6 bases). The germline V gene has CDR1 MNHEY and CDR2 SMNVEV (reference sequence). V lost 5 bases and J 1 base, leaving 11 bases between the germline ends. The CDR3 totals 14 residues.

In its sample, this clonotype was seen once. The chain uses TRBV20-1 and TRBJ2-3, with 7 bases aligning to TRBD1. CDR1 DFQATT and CDR2 SNEGSKA come from the germline V gene (reference sequence). The CDR3 covers 14 residues. J gave up 3 bases and V 6 bases, and 9 bases lay outside the gene matches. CDR3 protein: CSALNRGKTDTQYF. CDR3 DNA sequence: TGCAGTGCGCTGAACAGGGGTAAAACAGATACGCAGTATTTT.

The rearrangement uses TRBV7-9 and TRBJ2-1; D may be TRBD1 or TRBD2 (5 bases each). This CDR3 has 16 amino acids. Trimming pared 2 bases from V and 7 bases from J, leaving 18 bases between. CDR1 is SEHNR and CDR2 is FQNEAQ in the germline V gene (reference sequence). The DNA for the CDR3 is TGTGCCAGCAGCTTAACGGCAGAGGGGTGGGGGAATGAGCAGTTCTTC. It is translated as CASSLTAEGWGNEQFF.

Comments on this clonotype: Being one base from a much bigger clone, this may be a read error. This chain uses TRBV21-1 with TRBJ2-4; the DNA was not used to check the table's D call, TRBD1. TRBV21-1 is tagged as a pseudogene. CDR3 size: 13 residues. The CDR3 DNA reads TGTGCCAGCAGCAACCCGGACAAAACCATTCAGTACTTC. It translates to CASSNPDKTIQYF.

This clonotype occurred many times. This chain links TRBV12-3 or TRBV12-4 with TRBJ2-7; weak D call: TRBD2 (6 bases). The V end lost 6 bases, the J end lost 2 bases, and 14 bases lay between the germline ends. The CDR3 runs to 14 residues. CDR3 bases: TGTGCCAGCAGCCCCGGGGGTTCGACCTACGAGCAGTACTTC. As protein: CASSPGGSTYEQYF.

This clonotype was detected a few times. The V and J genes are TRBV4-1 and TRBJ2-4, with D possibly being TRBD1 or TRBD2 (6 bases each). Near its end, the DNA agrees better with TRBJ2-7, so the J call may be wrong. Germline loops: CDR1 MGHRA, CDR2 YSYEKL. The CDR3 is made up of 14 amino acids. CDR3 DNA sequence: TGCGCCAGCAGCCAAGGGGGGGCGCGTTACGAGCAGTACTTC. Encoded protein: CASSQGGARYEQYF.

The J gene is TRBJ2-1, the V gene TRBV9; maybe TRBD1 (5 bases). V was pared by 0 bases and J by 11 bases, with 15 bases between. The germline V gene encodes CDR1 SGDLS and CDR2 YYNGEE. This CDR3 has 14 amino acids. CDR3 sequence: CASSVAIRVGQQFF. For the CDR3, the DNA is TGTGCCAGCAGCGTAGCGATCAGGGTGGGGCAGCAGTTCTTC.

This clonotype was observed a handful of times. The V and J genes are TRBV2 and TRBJ1-5; possibly TRBD1 for D (5 bases). The CDR3 loop spans 13 amino acids. Trimming removed 6 bases from V and 4 bases from J, with 10 bases in between. CDR1 is SNHLY, CDR2 FYNNEI, per germline. The CDR3 DNA reads TGTGCCAGCAGACGGGACCCAAATCAGCCCCAGCATTTT. Protein sequence: CASRRDPNQPQHF.

The chain has TRBV27 and TRBJ2-1, with a tentative D call TRBD2 (7 bases). This CDR3 spans 15 amino acids. Germline V gives CDR1 MNHEY, CDR2 SMNVEV (reference sequence). V shed 6 bases and J shed 4 bases, with 16 bases lying between them. CDR3: CASRVRGGAYNEQFF. The CDR3 nucleotides are TGTGCCAGCAGGGTGAGGGGGGGCGCGTACAATGAGCAGTTCTTC.